Given below is one TCR beta chain in context. Profiling relied on immunoSEQ multiplex PCR, and the TCRdb table lists in-frame clones only, not all of them. Of 200,000 or so clones in the sample, more than 80% were seen once. The CDR3 sequence is 13 residues long. The germline V and J ends were trimmed by 4 bases and 0 bases, with 8 bases remaining between them. Germline CDR1 SGHDT, CDR2 YYEEEE. This entry comes from a study of blood T cell repertoires in COVID-19. Material: peripheral blood. The receptor was isolated from a woman aged 80 or older with acute or convalescent COVID-19. The rearrangement links TRBV5-6 to TRBJ2-7; D unclear. The CDR3 sequence: CASSAPVSYEQYF. The CDR3, as DNA: TGTGCCAGCAGCGCTCCGGTCTCCTACGAGCAGTACTTC.